The TCR beta chain under discussion was sequenced for a study of T-cell reconstitution after alpha-beta-depleted transplantation in children (dated by TCRdb to about 2016). General notes on the study: Using TCR repertoire profiling, the study followed T-cell immune reconstitution in a quantitative way in children after TCRalphabeta/CD19-depleted allogeneic hematopoietic cell transplantation.

This clonotype showed up many times. Its antigen remains unidentified. No base qualities exist here, and no much larger clone lies one base off it. The sample's treatment or condition, from its label and the paper: allogeneic hematopoietic cell transplantation with graft depleted of TCRalphabeta T cells and CD19 B cells. The transplant recipients were children given TCRalphabeta/CD19-depleted allogeneic hematopoietic cell grafts. The germline V gene encodes CDR1 SQVTM and CDR2 ANQGSEA. Its CDR3 holds 16 amino acids, cysteine through phenylalanine. CDR3 DNA is the only sequence kept; it has 48 bases, read in frame from the first base. V gives up 4 bases and J gives up 2 bases, and the segment between their germline ends measures 19 bases. What the work shows at the level of the full study, not this receptor alone: The apparently early alphabetaT-cell count recovery about two months after transplant was reportedly dependent on only several hundred rapidly expanded clones derived from non-depleted graft cells. Hyperexpanded clone frequencies declined over subsequent months; after one year, T-cell counts and TCRbeta diversity were mostly attributed to newly produced T cells. In some patients, high TCRbeta diversity at day 60 was attributed to recipient T cells and intrathymic progenitors that had survived conditioning.

The library relied on PCR. These reads were obtained on an Illumina HiSeq 2500. To normalize quantification of the TCRbeta repertoire, the TCR libraries were built with molecular barcoding that relied on unique molecular identifiers. In TCRdb, the public reads were trimmed at Q25 with fastp and aligned with MiXCR, with productive beta chains retained. Records with the same CDR3 protein are collapsed into one entry carrying the most frequent genes and DNA. This sample is represented by approximately 150,000 distinct CDR3 sequences; 7.5% to 9% of them were singletons. The ten largest clones take up roughly 20% of the sample.

The clonotype originates from a female patient between 2 and 10 years old who had a stem cell transplant for congenital amegakaryocytic thrombocytopenia, so the T cells may come from the graft donor. Here the sequenced sample was PBMCs, mostly from graft donor cells, taken 180 days after TCRalphabeta/CD19-depleted stem cell transplant. The sequence joins TRBV29-1 to TRBJ2-3; perhaps TRBD2 is the D gene, with 7 bases matching. The CDR3 loop reads CSVGTRGGTLTDTQYF. The DNA sequence is TGCAGCGTTGGTACCCGCGGGGGCACCCTCACAGATACGCAGTATTTT.